The clone carrying this TCR beta chain was counted between two and nine times. Data came from immunoSEQ multiplex PCR; TCRdb stores just in-frame clones and leaves some out. The sample lists about 87,000 clones, about half seen once, with approximately 15% in the top ten. The source of the sample is a study of shared clonotypes between healthy human individuals. The clonotype comes from a woman aged 40 to 55 in good health. Some clones in this sample may be carry-over from other donors' samples. The sequencing sample was made of PBMCs.

The CDR3 here is CASRVVRGGKAKNIQYF. The CDR3 region has the DNA TGTGCCAGCAGGGTTGTCAGGGGAGGGAAAGCCAAAAACATTCAGTACTTC. This chain uses TRBV21-1 with TRBJ2-4; the DNA was not compared with TRBD2, the D call given in the table. TRBV21-1 is a known pseudogene. The CDR3 contains 17 residues.